This T cell receptor beta chain was identified during a study of patients and donors after allogeneic stem cell transplantation. From germline, CDR1 is SGHRS and CDR2 YFSETQ. The CDR3 totals 14 residues. Trimming took off 0 bases at V and 3 bases at J, with 7 bases between the two ends. TCRdb fed the RT-PCR reads into MiXCR, producing one record per CDR3 protein. This sample yields about a million distinct CDR3 sequences, of which approximately 19% are seen a single time; approximately 5.9% belongs to the top ten. This clonotype has just one count. The receptor's source is a human donor who was either an allogeneic HSCT recipient or a stem cell or donor lymphocyte infusion donor (not recorded which). It is not recorded whose cells these are; they may come from a transplant donor. Source material: blood, either unsorted or a sorted T cell fraction (not recorded which). The rearrangement uses TRBV5-1 and TRBJ2-1; D is unresolved. The CDR3 DNA follows: TGCGCCAGCAGCTTGGTTACGGACTACAATGAGCAGTTCTTC. Translated, it gives CASSLVTDYNEQFF.